This T cell receptor (beta chain) came from a study of blood T cell repertoires in COVID-19. Background on the study: T cells, B-cell-depleted T cells, or PBMCs provided the cDNA or gDNA that served as material.

Individuals drawn from about 26 US areas were roughly 18 to 95 years old. In assigning cohorts, the study relied on participant-reported clinical history. CDR1 is SGHTA, CDR2 FQGTGA, per germline. The V and J ends lost 5 bases and 5 bases, in that order; junction bases with no gene match: 3. The CDR3 contains 14 residues. Sequencing used immunoSEQ multiplex PCR; TCRdb keeps in-frame clones, though not all of them. The data hold around 250,000 clones, with around 88% observed a single time. This chain uses TRBV7-3 with TRBJ1-5; 10 bases align to TRBD1. Sequenced material: PBMCs or T cells enriched from blood (not recorded which). This TCR came from a woman younger than 45 who had recovered from COVID-19. In DNA, the CDR3 is TGTGCCAGCAGCGACGGGACAGGGGATCAGCCCCAGCATTTT. Translation: CASSDGTGDQPQHF.